Each of the 15 T cell receptor beta chains below was sequenced from the same sample in a study of blood T cell repertoires in COVID-19. Sequenced by immunoSEQ multiplex PCR; TCRdb stores in-frame clones only, minus some. The repertoire consists of approximately 170,000 clones, with 80% to 90% occurring once and the leading ten covering approximately 18%. Sequencing was performed on peripheral blood. The receptor set was obtained from a woman in her 70s who had recovered from COVID-19.

In regard to this clone: Other nucleotide sequences in the sample specify the same CDR3. The rearrangement joins TRBV6-5 to TRBJ2-7; TRBD1 agrees at 7 bases. V dropped 6 bases and J dropped 0; count of bases not matched to a gene: 2. The CDR3 is 13 amino acids. The germline V gene encodes CDR1 MNHEY and CDR2 SVGAGI. The CDR3 nucleotides are TGTGCCAGCAGCCGACAGGGCTCCTACGAGCAGTACTTC. Protein: CASSRQGSYEQYF.

This chain connects TRBV27 to TRBJ2-4; the match to TRBD1 covers 8 bases. CDR1 MNHEY and CDR2 SMNVEV come from the germline V gene (reference sequence). CDR3 length: 16 residues. V shed 5 bases, J shed 0 bases, and the junction held 6 bases outside the gene matches. The CDR3 is CASSPGTGLAKNIQYF. CDR3 bases: TGTGCCAGCAGTCCGGGGACAGGATTAGCCAAAAACATTCAGTACTTC.

This clone was detected only a few times. V usage is TRBV2 and J usage is TRBJ1-1, with D possibly TRBD1 on 5 matching bases. Per germline, CDR1 SNHLY and CDR2 FYNNEI. Deletions cut 2 bases from V and 0 bases from J, with 16 bases between. CDR3 length: 17 residues. For the CDR3, the DNA is TGTGCCAGCAGTGAATTGTTGGGGAGGGGACTGAACACTGAAGCTTTCTTT. This codes for CASSELLGRGLNTEAFF.

The chain has TRBV7-3 and TRBJ1-1; D gene uncertain. The V and J ends lost 3 bases and 0 bases respectively, with 5 bases between them. This CDR3 is built from 13 residues. Germline CDR1 reads SGHTA; CDR2 reads FQGTGA. The chain's CDR3 is CASSFQVNTEAFF. CDR3 sequence (DNA): TGTGCCAGCAGCTTCCAGGTGAACACTGAAGCTTTCTTT.

Turning to this clone: At one end, the junction sequence differs from germline, possibly due to a read error. The chain is built from TRBV11-2 and TRBJ2-4; TRBD1 aligns across 8 bases. CDR1 is SGHAT and CDR2 is FQNNGV in the germline V gene. This CDR3 is 13 amino acids long. The CDR3 loop reads CASSLDWGDRSDF. DNA of the CDR3: TGTGCCAGCAGCTTAGATTGGGGGGACAGGTCTGACTTC.

The V call is TRBV2, the J call TRBJ1-2; 9 bases align to TRBD1. The junction had 10 bases not matched to a gene; V was cut back by 5 bases and J by 6 bases. Germline V gene data show CDR1 as SNHLY and CDR2 as FYNNEI. The CDR3 length is 15 residues. The CDR3 here is CASSSTGGAGNGYTF. In nucleotides, the CDR3 is TGTGCCAGCAGTTCTACAGGGGGCGCTGGGAATGGCTACACCTTC.

The rearrangement links TRBV4-3 to TRBJ2-1, with D possibly matching TRBD2 (5 bases). Germline lookup yields CDR1 LGHNA and CDR2 YSLEER. Between the trimmed V and J ends, which lost 0 bases and 9 bases, there was a span of 12 bases. The CDR3 has 14 amino acids. In DNA, the CDR3 is TGCGCCAGCAGCCAAGATGTGCTAGAGGGTGAGCAGTTCTTC. This translates into CASSQDVLEGEQFF.

The chain couples TRBV6-5 to TRBJ1-4; D is undetermined. CDR1 and CDR2 from the germline V gene are MNHEY and SVGAGI. CDR3 length equals 14 residues. V dropped 4 bases and J dropped 3 bases, with 9 bases sitting between them. The CDR3 loop reads CASSFGPANEKLFF. The CDR3 DNA follows: TGTGCCAGCAGTTTTGGGCCAGCTAATGAAAAACTGTTTTTT.

The chain is built from TRBV21-1 and TRBJ1-6; the table names TRBD1, a call not compared with the DNA. TRBV21-1 is a pseudogene locus. The CDR3 sequence is 15 residues long. CDR3 in amino acids: CASSKGGDRGSPLHF. CDR3 nucleotides: TGTGCCAGCAGCAAAGGGGGGGACAGAGGCTCACCCCTCCACTTT.

The V gene is TRBV6-5, the J gene TRBJ1-5; the D gene is possibly TRBD1 (5 bases). The CDR3 has 14 amino acids. Germline loops: CDR1 MNHEY, CDR2 SVGAGI. V was cut by 6 bases and J by 5 bases, with 14 bases left in between. DNA of the CDR3: TGTGCCAGCAGATGGGGGGGGAGGGATCAGCCCCAGCATTTT. It specifies CASRWGGRDQPQHF.

The sample holds a few counts of this clone. The J gene is TRBJ2-3, the V gene TRBV5-6; TRBD2 matches 10 bases. V dropped 7 bases and J dropped 6; count of bases not matched to a gene: 11. The CDR3 spans 15 residues. The germline CDR1 and CDR2 sequences are SGHDT and YYEEEE. This CDR3 is CASGIAGGTGDTQYF. Written as DNA, the CDR3 is TGTGCCAGCGGGATAGCGGGAGGAACCGGTGATACGCAGTATTTT.

The chain is built from TRBV2 and TRBJ2-1, with D perhaps matching TRBD1 (5 bases). The CDR3 runs to 14 residues. V lost 5 bases and J 2 bases, leaving 10 bases between the germline ends. Germline V gives CDR1 SNHLY, CDR2 FYNNEI. CDR3 sequence: CASSPLGAYNEQFF. CDR3 nucleotide sequence: TGTGCCAGCAGTCCCCTAGGGGCCTACAATGAGCAGTTCTTC.

The V and J genes are TRBV6-2 or TRBV6-3 and TRBJ1-2; tentatively, D is TRBD1 (6 bases). Germline lookup yields CDR1 MNHEY and CDR2 SVGEGT. The V gene lost 4 bases and the J gene lost 7 bases, with 13 bases spanning the gap. The CDR3 contains 13 residues. The CDR3 region is CASSFGGQGGYTF. The CDR3 DNA reads as TGTGCCAGCAGTTTTGGGGGCCAAGGTGGCTACACCTTC.

This clone was counted only a few times. The genes are TRBV18 and TRBJ1-1; 8 positions agree with TRBD1. The CDR3 spans 13 residues. In germline, CDR1 is KGHSH, CDR2 LQKENI. J gave up 7 bases and V 6 bases, and 7 bases lay outside the gene matches. Here the CDR3 DNA reads TGTGCCAGCTCCCCGGGGGACAGGCGTGAAGCTTTCTTT. Its protein is CASSPGDRREAFF.

The J gene is TRBJ1-2, the V gene TRBV28; no definite D call. The CDR3 length is 13 residues. Trimming cost V 3 bases and J 0 bases, with 5 bases left between them. The germline gives CDR1 MDHEN, CDR2 SYDVKM. The CDR3 loop reads CASSFGPNYGYTF. The CDR3 coding sequence is TGTGCCAGCAGTTTTGGCCCTAACTATGGCTACACCTTC.